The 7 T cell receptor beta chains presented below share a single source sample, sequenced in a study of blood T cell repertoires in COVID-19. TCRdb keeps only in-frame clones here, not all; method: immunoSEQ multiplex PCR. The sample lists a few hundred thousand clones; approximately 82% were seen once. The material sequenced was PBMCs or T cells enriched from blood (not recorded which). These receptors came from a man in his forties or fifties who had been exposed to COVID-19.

The CDR3 is CASSRQGRTTGELFF. The CDR3 coding sequence is TGCGCCAGCAGTCGTCAGGGGCGTACCACCGGGGAGCTGTTTTTT. The chain links TRBV23-1 to TRBJ2-2; perhaps TRBD1 as D (6 bases). TRBV23-1 falls under the ORF class, with uncertain function. CDR3 size: 15 residues. Trimming removed 4 bases at V and 4 bases at J, with 13 bases between.

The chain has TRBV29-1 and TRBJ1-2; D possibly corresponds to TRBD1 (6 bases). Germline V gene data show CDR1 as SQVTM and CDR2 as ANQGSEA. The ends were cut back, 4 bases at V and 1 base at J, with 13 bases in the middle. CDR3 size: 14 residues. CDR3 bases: TGCAGCGTTGTCCCTGAGGGGGTTAACTATGGCTACACCTTC. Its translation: CSVVPEGVNYGYTF.

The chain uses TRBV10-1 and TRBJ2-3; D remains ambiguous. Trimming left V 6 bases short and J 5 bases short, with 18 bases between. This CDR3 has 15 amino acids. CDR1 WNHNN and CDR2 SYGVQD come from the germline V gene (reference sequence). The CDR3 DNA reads TGCGCCAGCAGCAGCCGCCCCAAGAAGCGAGATACGCAGTATTTT. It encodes CASSSRPKKRDTQYF.

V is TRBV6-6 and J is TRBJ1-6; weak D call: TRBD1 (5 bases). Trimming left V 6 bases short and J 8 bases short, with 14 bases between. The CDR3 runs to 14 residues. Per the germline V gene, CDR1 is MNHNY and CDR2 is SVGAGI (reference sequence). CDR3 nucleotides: TGTGCCAGCAGAAGACAGTCCTCGGATTCACCCCTCCACTTT. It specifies CASRRQSSDSPLHF.

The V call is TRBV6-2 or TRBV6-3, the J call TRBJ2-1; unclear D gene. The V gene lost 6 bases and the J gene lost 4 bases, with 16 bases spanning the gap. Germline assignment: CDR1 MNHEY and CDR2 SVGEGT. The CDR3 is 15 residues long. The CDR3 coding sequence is TGTGCCAGCAGCGCAGGCCCCACTTCTTACAATGAGCAGTTCTTC. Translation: CASSAGPTSYNEQFF.

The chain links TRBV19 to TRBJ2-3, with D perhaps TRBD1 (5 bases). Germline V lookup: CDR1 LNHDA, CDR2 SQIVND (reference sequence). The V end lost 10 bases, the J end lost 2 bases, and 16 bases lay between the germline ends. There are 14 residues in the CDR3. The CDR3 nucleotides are TGTGCCACCATGGGGCGCGGAACCACAGATACGCAGTATTTT. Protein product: CATMGRGTTDTQYF.

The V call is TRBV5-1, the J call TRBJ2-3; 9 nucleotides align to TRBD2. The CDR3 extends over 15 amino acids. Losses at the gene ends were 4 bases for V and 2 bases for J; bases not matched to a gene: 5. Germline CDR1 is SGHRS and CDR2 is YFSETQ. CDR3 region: CASSRLAENTDTQYF. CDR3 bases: TGCGCCAGCAGCCGACTAGCGGAGAACACAGATACGCAGTATTTT.